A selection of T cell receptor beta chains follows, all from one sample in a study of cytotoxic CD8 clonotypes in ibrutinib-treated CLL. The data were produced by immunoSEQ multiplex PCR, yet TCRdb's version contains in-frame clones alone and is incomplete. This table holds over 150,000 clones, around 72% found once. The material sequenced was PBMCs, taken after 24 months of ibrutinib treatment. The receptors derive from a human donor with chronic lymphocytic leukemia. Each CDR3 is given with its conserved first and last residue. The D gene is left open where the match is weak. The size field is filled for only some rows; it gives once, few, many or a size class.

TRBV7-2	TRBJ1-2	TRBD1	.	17	TGTGCCAGCAGCCCCGACATCCCGCTCAAAACAGGGGGAGACTACACCTTC	CASSPDIPLKTGGDYTF
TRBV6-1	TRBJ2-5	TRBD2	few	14	TGTGCCAGCAGCTCGACTAGCGGGAGAGAGACCCAGTACTTC	CASSSTSGRETQYF
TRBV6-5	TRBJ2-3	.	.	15	TGTGCCAGCAGTTACTCCGAGGATAGCACAGATACGCAGTATTTT	CASSYSEDSTDTQYF
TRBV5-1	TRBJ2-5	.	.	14	TGCGCCAGCAGCCCCAGGCTAGAGAGAGAGACCCAGTACTTC	CASSPRLERETQYF
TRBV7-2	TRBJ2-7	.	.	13	TGTGCCAGCAGCTTATCAGCAGTATACGAGCAGTACTTC	CASSLSAVYEQYF
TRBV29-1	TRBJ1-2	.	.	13	TGCAGCGTTGAAGTGACACAAGGATATGGCTACACCTTC	CSVEVTQGYGYTF
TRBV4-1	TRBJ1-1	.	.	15	TGCGCCAGCAGCCTTATGACGTCCGTGAACACTGAAGCTTTCTTT	CASSLMTSVNTEAFF
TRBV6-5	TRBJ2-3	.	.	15	TGTGCCAGCAGCCCCCCCGGGAGACACACAGATACGCAGTATTTT	CASSPPGRHTDTQYF
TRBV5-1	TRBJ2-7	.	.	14	TGCGCCAGCTCACAGACGGGAATTTCCTACGAGCAGTACTTC	CASSQTGISYEQYF
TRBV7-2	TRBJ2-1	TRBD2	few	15	TGTGCCAGCAGCTCGGGACTAGCGGGGTACAATGAGCAGTTCTTC	CASSSGLAGYNEQFF
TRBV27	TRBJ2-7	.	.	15	TGTGCCAGCAGCTACGCCGGGACCCGCGCGGGCGAGCAGTACTTC	CASSYAGTRAGEQYF
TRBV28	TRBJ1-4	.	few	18	TGTGCCAGCAGTCCAATCCGGGCGACATGGGTTCCTAATGAAAAACTGTTTTTT	CASSPIRATWVPNEKLFF
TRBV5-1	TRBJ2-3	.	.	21	TGCGCCAGCTGGACCACTGTAGGAAGGTTGGGCCTTGGGCAGGGCACAGATACGCAGTATTTT	CASWTTVGRLGLGQGTDTQYF
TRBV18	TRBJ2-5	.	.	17	TGTGCCAGCTCACCCCCGGTCGTTGGTTGGAGTCAAGAGACCCAGTACTTC	CASSPPVVGWSQETQYF
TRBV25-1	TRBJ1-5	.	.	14	TGTGCCAGCAGGGCGGGGGGAGACAATCAGCCCCAGCATTTT	CASRAGGDNQPQHF
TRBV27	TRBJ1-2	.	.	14	TGTGCCAGCAGTTTATCGATAACTGGTCTCGGCTACACCTTC	CASSLSITGLGYTF
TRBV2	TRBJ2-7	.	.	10	TGTGCCAGCAGTTTCTACGAGCAGTACTTC	CASSFYEQYF
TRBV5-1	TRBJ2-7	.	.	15	TGCGCCAGCACCGCCATCGCCGGGGCCAGCAACGAGCAGTACTTC	CASTAIAGASNEQYF
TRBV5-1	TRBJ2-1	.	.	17	TGCGCCAGCAGCCCCGGGACATCTGAGAGCTCCTACAATGAGCAGTTCTTC	CASSPGTSESSYNEQFF
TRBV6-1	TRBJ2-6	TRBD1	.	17	TGTGCCAGCAGTGGAAAGGGGGCTTCTCTGGGGGCCAACGTCCTGACTTTC	CASSGKGASLGANVLTF
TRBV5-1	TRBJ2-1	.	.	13	TGCGCCAGCAGTCATGACTCCTACAATGAGCAGTTCTTC	CASSHDSYNEQFF
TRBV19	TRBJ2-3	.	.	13	TGTGCCAGTAGTGCCGTCCGTGCAGATACGCAGTATTTT	CASSAVRADTQYF
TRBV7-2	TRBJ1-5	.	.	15	TGTGCCAGCAGCTTAGTTTGGGGAGAGGGTCAGCCCCAGCATTTT	CASSLVWGEGQPQHF
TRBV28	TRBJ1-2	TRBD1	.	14	TGTGCCAGCAGCCCCGGAGGGGGCAACTATGGCTACACCTTC	CASSPGGGNYGYTF
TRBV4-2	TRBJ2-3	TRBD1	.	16	TGTGCCAGCAGCCAGGGGACAGGGGCTAGCACAGATACGCAGTATTTT	CASSQGTGASTDTQYF
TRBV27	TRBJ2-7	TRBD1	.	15	TGTGCCAGCAGTCCGGGACAGGGTGGGGCCTACGAGCAGTACTTC	CASSPGQGGAYEQYF
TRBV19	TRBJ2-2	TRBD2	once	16	TGTGCCAGTAGTCCACCACTAGCGTCGAACACCGGGGAGCTGTTTTTT	CASSPPLASNTGELFF
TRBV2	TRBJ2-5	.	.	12	TGTGCCAGCAGTGACAGGGGAGAGACCCAGTACTTC	CASSDRGETQYF